This T cell receptor beta chain was captured in a study of metastatic and nonmetastatic thyroid tumors. Background on the study: For malignant and benign thyroid patients, tumor or nodule tissue and blood were the sources whose repertoires were compared. Regarding the study as a whole: Benign nodules were reported to have significantly lower TCR beta diversity than malignant thyroid tumors, in blood and tumor.

Germline CDR1 SGHTA, CDR2 FQGTGA. The CDR3 is 14 amino acids. No treatment of any kind had been given to any patient before thyroid surgery. How the authors handled the data: The study built a papillary thyroid cancer distant-metastasis classifier from CDR3 differences across clinicopathological groups. TCRdb used MiXCR to call clones anew from the PCR reads. These V and J calls are TCRdb output, not the study's own analysis. The sample contains 100,000 or so clones, about 15% of which appear only once. For this clone: Its cognate antigen is unknown. At one boundary the junction diverges from the germline segment, which might be a read error.

The chain carries TRBV7-3 and TRBJ1-1; 9 nucleotides line up with TRBD1. Sequenced: blood. The TCR sequence derives from a female donor with papillary thyroid cancer or a benign thyroid nodule (not recorded which). Some clones in this sample may be carry-over from other donors' samples. CDR3 amino acids: CASSRLQGATESFF. CDR3 nucleotides: TGTGCCAGCAGCCGGTTACAGGGGGCCACTGAATCTTTCTTT.